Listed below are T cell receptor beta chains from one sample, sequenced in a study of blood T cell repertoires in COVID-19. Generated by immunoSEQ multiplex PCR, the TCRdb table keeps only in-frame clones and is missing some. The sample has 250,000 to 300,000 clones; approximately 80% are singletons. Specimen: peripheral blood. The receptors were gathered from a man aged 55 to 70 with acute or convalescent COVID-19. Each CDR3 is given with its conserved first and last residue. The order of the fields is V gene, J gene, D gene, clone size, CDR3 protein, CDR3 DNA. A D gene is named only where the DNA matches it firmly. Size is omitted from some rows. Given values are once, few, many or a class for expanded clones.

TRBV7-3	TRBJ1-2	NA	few	CASTSKVGHPYGYTF	TGTGCCAGCACCTCGAAGGTGGGACACCCCTATGGCTACACCTTC
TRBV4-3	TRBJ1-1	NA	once	CASSQDRGVGQGGTEAFF	TGCGCCAGCAGCCAAGATCGTGGGGTAGGGCAGGGAGGCACTGAAGCTTTCTTT
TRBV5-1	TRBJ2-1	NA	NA	CASSLVGGTYNEQFF	TGCGCCAGCAGCTTGGTGGGGGGAACCTACAATGAGCAGTTCTTC
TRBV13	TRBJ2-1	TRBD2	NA	CASSSRPGLAGPGGLGNEQFF	TGTGCCAGCAGCTCACGACCGGGACTAGCGGGACCAGGGGGTCTCGGCAATGAGCAGTTCTTC
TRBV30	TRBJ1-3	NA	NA	CAWRESPGNSGNTIYF	TGTGCCTGGAGGGAGAGCCCAGGGAACTCTGGAAACACCATATATTTT
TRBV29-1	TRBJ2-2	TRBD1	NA	CSARDRGLYTGELFF	TGCAGCGCCCGGGACAGGGGGCTTTATACCGGGGAGCTGTTTTTT
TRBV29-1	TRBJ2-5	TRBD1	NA	CSVEDLGDRTQETQYF	TGCAGCGTTGAAGACCTAGGGGACAGGACACAAGAGACCCAGTACTTC
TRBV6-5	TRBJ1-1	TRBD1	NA	CASSTDRGHTEAFF	TGTGCCAGCAGTACGGACAGGGGTCACACTGAAGCTTTCTTT
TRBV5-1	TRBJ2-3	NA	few	CASSELITDTQYF	TGCGCCAGCAGCGAACTCATCACAGATACGCAGTATTTT
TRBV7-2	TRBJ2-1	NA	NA	CASSQDFSTYNEQFF	TGTGCCAGCAGCCAGGACTTTAGTACCTACAATGAGCAGTTCTTC
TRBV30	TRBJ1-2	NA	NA	CAWSPDSYGYTF	TGTGCCTGGAGCCCGGACAGTTATGGCTACACCTTC
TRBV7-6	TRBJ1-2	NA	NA	CASSLMGGIYGYTF	TGTGCCAGCAGCTTAATGGGGGGGATCTATGGCTACACCTTC
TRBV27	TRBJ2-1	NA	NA	CASSFRGSGNEQFF	TGTGCCAGCAGTTTCCGAGGATCCGGCAATGAGCAGTTCTTC
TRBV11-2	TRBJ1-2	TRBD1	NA	CASSQGQDYGYTF	TGTGCCAGCAGCCAGGGACAGGACTATGGCTACACCTTC
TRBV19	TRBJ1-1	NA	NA	CASLDQGWGNTEAFF	TGTGCCAGCCTAGACCAGGGGTGGGGGAACACTGAAGCTTTCTTT
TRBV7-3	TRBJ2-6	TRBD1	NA	CASSPSGQGSGANVLTF	TGTGCCAGCAGCCCCTCAGGACAGGGCTCTGGGGCCAACGTCCTGACTTTC
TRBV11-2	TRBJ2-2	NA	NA	CASSYLLTGELFF	TGTGCCAGCAGCTACCTCCTAACCGGGGAGCTGTTTTTT
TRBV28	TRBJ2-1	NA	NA	CASSLWAAGYNEQFF	TGTGCCAGCAGTTTATGGGCGGCGGGATACAATGAGCAGTTCTTC
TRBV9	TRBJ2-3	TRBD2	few	CASSVGGLAGGTDTQYF	TGTGCCAGCAGCGTAGGGGGGCTAGCGGGAGGCACAGATACGCAGTATTTT
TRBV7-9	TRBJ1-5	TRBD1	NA	CASSPTGQPQHF	TGTGCCAGCAGCCCGACAGGGCAGCCCCAGCATTTT
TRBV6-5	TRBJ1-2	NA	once	CASRTRVRSYTF	TGTGCCAGCAGGACCAGGGTTCGAAGCTACACCTTC
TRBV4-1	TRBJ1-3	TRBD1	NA	CASSQGDRGSGNTIYF	TGCGCCAGCAGCCAGGGGGACAGGGGCAGTGGAAACACCATATATTTT
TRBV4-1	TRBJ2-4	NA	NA	CASSPDPGAKNIQYF	TGCGCCAGCAGCCCAGACCCGGGGGCCAAAAACATTCAGTACTTC
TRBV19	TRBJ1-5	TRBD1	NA	CASSAGQGNQPQHF	TGTGCCAGTAGCGCGGGACAGGGGAATCAGCCCCAGCATTTT
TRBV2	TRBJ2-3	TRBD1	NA	CASKAGGILTDTQYF	TGTGCCAGCAAAGCAGGGGGTATTCTCACAGATACGCAGTATTTT
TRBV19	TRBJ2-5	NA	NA	CASSMAGGGSEYF	TGTGCCAGTAGTATGGCTGGCGGGGGCAGCGAGTACTTC
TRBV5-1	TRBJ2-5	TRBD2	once	CASSWGGGHQETQYF	TGCGCCAGCAGCTGGGGCGGGGGGCACCAAGAGACCCAGTACTTC
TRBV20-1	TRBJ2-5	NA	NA	CSAIPQETQYF	TGCAGTGCTATCCCGCAAGAGACCCAGTACTTC
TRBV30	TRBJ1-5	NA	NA	CAWSGQLDQPQHF	TGTGCCTGGAGTGGACAGCTAGATCAGCCCCAGCATTTT
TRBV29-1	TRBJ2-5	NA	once	CSGAGNQETQYF	TGCAGCGGCGCCGGGAACCAAGAGACCCAGTACTTC
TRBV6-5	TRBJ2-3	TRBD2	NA	CASRTSGGTDTQYF	TGTGCCAGCAGGACTAGCGGGGGAACAGATACGCAGTATTTT
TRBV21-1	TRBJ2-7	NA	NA	CASSRRLAGPSYSYEQYF	TGTGCCAGCAGCAGAAGACTAGCGGGACCGAGTTACTCCTACGAGCAGTACTTC
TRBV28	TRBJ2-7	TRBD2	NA	CASSSWTSGSYEQYF	TGTGCCAGCAGTTCCTGGACTAGCGGGAGTTACGAGCAGTACTTC
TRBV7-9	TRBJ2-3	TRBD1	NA	CASSFGQGGWSDTQYF	TGTGCCAGCAGCTTCGGACAGGGCGGCTGGTCGGATACGCAGTATTTT
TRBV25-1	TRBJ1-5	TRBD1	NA	CASSESTGDAQPQHF	TGTGCCAGCAGTGAATCGACAGGGGATGCTCAGCCCCAGCATTTT
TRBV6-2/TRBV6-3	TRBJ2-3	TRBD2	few	CASSLLREGDTQYF	TGTGCCAGCAGCCTTCTCCGGGAGGGTGATACGCAGTATTTT
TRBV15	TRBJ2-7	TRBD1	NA	CATGQGAGYEQYF	TGTGCCACGGGACAGGGGGCCGGCTACGAGCAGTACTTC
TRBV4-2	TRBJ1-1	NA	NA	CASHTSNTEAFF	TGTGCCAGCCACACATCGAACACTGAAGCTTTCTTT
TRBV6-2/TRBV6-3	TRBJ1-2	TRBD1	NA	CASSRGAGGNSVYGYTF	TGTGCCAGCAGCCGCGGGGCAGGGGGCAATTCAGTTTATGGCTACACCTTC
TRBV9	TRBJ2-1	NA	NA	CASSVDANYNEQFF	TGTGCCAGCAGCGTAGACGCTAATTACAATGAGCAGTTCTTC
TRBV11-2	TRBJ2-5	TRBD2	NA	CASSLDGYGGGNVYQETQYF	TGTGCCAGCAGCTTAGATGGTTATGGCGGGGGTAACGTATACCAAGAGACCCAGTACTTC
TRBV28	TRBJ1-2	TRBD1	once	CASSGQGADGYGYTF	TGTGCCAGCAGTGGACAGGGGGCTGACGGCTATGGCTACACCTTC
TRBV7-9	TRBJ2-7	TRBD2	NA	CASMGLAGGPDYEQYF	TGTGCCAGCATGGGACTAGCGGGAGGGCCTGACTACGAGCAGTACTTC
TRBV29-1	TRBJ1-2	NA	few	CSATHPGTEYGYTF	TGCAGCGCTACCCATCCCGGAACAGAGTATGGCTACACCTTC
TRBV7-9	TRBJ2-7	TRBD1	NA	CASSPGQSYEQYF	TGTGCCAGCAGCCCGGGACAGAGCTACGAGCAGTACTTC
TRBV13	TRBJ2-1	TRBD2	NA	CASSQSRLAGGNEQFF	TGTGCCAGCAGCCAGTCGCGACTAGCGGGAGGCAATGAGCAGTTCTTC
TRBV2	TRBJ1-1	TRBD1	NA	CASTRDRGNTEAFF	TGTGCCAGCACCCGGGACAGGGGGAACACTGAAGCTTTCTTT
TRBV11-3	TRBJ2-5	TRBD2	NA	CASSLGRGGNQETQYF	TGTGCCAGCAGCTTAGGTAGGGGAGGGAACCAAGAGACCCAGTACTTC
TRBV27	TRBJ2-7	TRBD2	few	CASSLKGLAATYEQYF	TGTGCCAGCAGTTTGAAGGGACTAGCGGCCACCTACGAGCAGTACTTC
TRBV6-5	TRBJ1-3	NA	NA	CASRKTGSRNTIYF	TGTGCCAGCCGAAAGACAGGTTCGAGAAACACCATATATTTT
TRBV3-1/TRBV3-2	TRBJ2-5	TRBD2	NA	CASSPRSGVAGGPHQETQYF	TGTGCCAGCAGTCCAAGATCAGGGGTAGCGGGAGGGCCTCACCAAGAGACCCAGTACTTC
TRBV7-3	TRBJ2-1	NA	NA	CASSSGSYNEQFF	TGTGCCAGCAGCTCGGGGTCCTACAATGAGCAGTTCTTC
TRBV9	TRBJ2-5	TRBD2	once	CASNQAGGRETQYF	TGTGCCAGCAACCAAGCGGGGGGGCGAGAGACCCAGTACTTC
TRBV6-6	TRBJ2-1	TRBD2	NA	CASAGGGGEQFF	TGTGCCAGCGCGGGAGGAGGGGGTGAGCAGTTCTTC